Listed below are T cell receptor beta chains from one sample, sequenced in a study of cytomegalovirus exposure and HLA in healthy donors. This table comes from immunoSEQ multiplex PCR, and its TCRdb copy is limited to in-frame clones, with some not included. The table has around 200,000 clones, 70% to 80% seen once; the top ten hold around 15%. The sample consisted of PBMCs. Receptors originate from a man aged 35 to 55 in good health and CMV-seronegative. Both conserved end residues are part of each CDR3. The order of the fields is CDR3 length, D gene, V gene, J gene, clone size, CDR3 DNA, CDR3 protein. D genes are given only for firm matches. Not all rows give a size; the values are once, few, many and, for expanded clones, a class.

cdr3_length: 17
d_call: TRBD2
v_call: TRBV7-2
j_call: TRBJ2-1
clone_size: NA
cdr3_nt: TGTGCCAGCAGCCCAGGACTAGCGGGGGGGTCCTACAATGAGCAGTTCTTC
cdr3_aa: CASSPGLAGGSYNEQFF

cdr3_length: 14
d_call: TRBD1
v_call: TRBV11-1
j_call: TRBJ2-5
clone_size: NA
cdr3_nt: TGTGCCAGCAGTCTGCAGGGGGACGGGGAGACCCAGTACTTC
cdr3_aa: CASSLQGDGETQYF

cdr3_length: 15
d_call: NA
v_call: TRBV9
j_call: TRBJ2-7
clone_size: NA
cdr3_nt: TGTGCCAGCAGCGTAGGTCAGGGTGATCTCTACGAGCAGTACTTC
cdr3_aa: CASSVGQGDLYEQYF

cdr3_length: 14
d_call: NA
v_call: TRBV5-5
j_call: TRBJ2-5
clone_size: few
cdr3_nt: TGTGCCAGCAGCCTCAGGGGCCAGCAAGAGACCCAGTACTTC
cdr3_aa: CASSLRGQQETQYF

cdr3_length: 16
d_call: TRBD1
v_call: TRBV7-9
j_call: TRBJ1-4
clone_size: NA
cdr3_nt: TGTGCCAGCAGCTTTGGTCTGAGGGGGCTTAATGAAAAACTGTTTTTT
cdr3_aa: CASSFGLRGLNEKLFF

cdr3_length: 18
d_call: NA
v_call: TRBV7-9
j_call: TRBJ2-3
clone_size: once
cdr3_nt: TGTGCCAGCAGTTCTAGAGATAGGGGGGGCCCTAGCACAGATACGCAGTATTTT
cdr3_aa: CASSSRDRGGPSTDTQYF

cdr3_length: 14
d_call: TRBD1
v_call: TRBV11-2
j_call: TRBJ1-1
clone_size: NA
cdr3_nt: TGTGCCAGCAGCCCTGGACAGGGAAACACTGAAGCTTTCTTT
cdr3_aa: CASSPGQGNTEAFF

cdr3_length: 15
d_call: NA
v_call: TRBV19
j_call: TRBJ2-3
clone_size: NA
cdr3_nt: TGTGCCAGTAGTACAAGTCAAAGCAGCGCAGATACGCAGTATTTT
cdr3_aa: CASSTSQSSADTQYF

cdr3_length: 15
d_call: TRBD2
v_call: TRBV28
j_call: TRBJ2-7
clone_size: NA
cdr3_nt: TGTGCCAGCACCTCTCCAGCGGGAGTTATAAACGAGCAGTACTTC
cdr3_aa: CASTSPAGVINEQYF

cdr3_length: 18
d_call: NA
v_call: TRBV9
j_call: TRBJ1-3
clone_size: NA
cdr3_nt: TGTGCCAGCAGCGCCCTATCGACACCGGGGGGGTCTGGAAACACCATATATTTT
cdr3_aa: CASSALSTPGGSGNTIYF

cdr3_length: 14
d_call: NA
v_call: TRBV9
j_call: TRBJ2-3
clone_size: NA
cdr3_nt: TGTGCCAGCAGCGTAGGCCCAGGCACAGATACGCAGTATTTT
cdr3_aa: CASSVGPGTDTQYF

cdr3_length: 17
d_call: TRBD2
v_call: TRBV5-1
j_call: TRBJ2-1
clone_size: NA
cdr3_nt: TGCGCCAGCAGCCCGGGGACTAGCGGGAGGTTCTACAATGAGCAGTTCTTC
cdr3_aa: CASSPGTSGRFYNEQFF

cdr3_length: 15
d_call: TRBD2
v_call: TRBV10-3
j_call: TRBJ2-2
clone_size: NA
cdr3_nt: TGTGCCATCAGTGCCCGGGGGGGGGAGGCCGGGGAGCTGTTTTTT
cdr3_aa: CAISARGGEAGELFF

cdr3_length: 14
d_call: NA
v_call: TRBV9
j_call: TRBJ2-1
clone_size: NA
cdr3_nt: TGTGCCAGCAGCGATCAAGACAGGCCAGGTGAGCAGTTCTTC
cdr3_aa: CASSDQDRPGEQFF

cdr3_length: 17
d_call: TRBD1
v_call: TRBV4-2
j_call: TRBJ1-1
clone_size: once
cdr3_nt: TGTGCCAGCAGCCAAGATGTGAGGGGGCGGATCGTCACTGAAGCTTTCTTT
cdr3_aa: CASSQDVRGRIVTEAFF

cdr3_length: 14
d_call: NA
v_call: TRBV29-1
j_call: TRBJ2-1
clone_size: NA
cdr3_nt: TGCAGCGCTTTTAAGCAGGGTTCCTACAATGAGCAGTTCTTC
cdr3_aa: CSAFKQGSYNEQFF

cdr3_length: 15
d_call: NA
v_call: TRBV27
j_call: TRBJ2-7
clone_size: NA
cdr3_nt: TGTGCCAGCAGTTTGACCCCGGGGGAAACCTACGAGCAGTACTTC
cdr3_aa: CASSLTPGETYEQYF

cdr3_length: 14
d_call: NA
v_call: TRBV5-4
j_call: TRBJ2-5
clone_size: NA
cdr3_nt: TGTGCCAGCAGCATCGGGACTCAGGGAGAGACCCAGTACTTC
cdr3_aa: CASSIGTQGETQYF

cdr3_length: 13
d_call: NA
v_call: TRBV30
j_call: TRBJ1-3
clone_size: NA
cdr3_nt: TGTGCCGCCTCCCGGGGCTCTGGAAACACCATATATTTT
cdr3_aa: CAASRGSGNTIYF

cdr3_length: 16
d_call: NA
v_call: TRBV4-2
j_call: TRBJ2-6
clone_size: NA
cdr3_nt: TGTGCCAGCAGCCAAGAGGGGGCCTCTGGGGCCAACGTCCTGACTTTC
cdr3_aa: CASSQEGASGANVLTF

cdr3_length: 14
d_call: TRBD1
v_call: TRBV28
j_call: TRBJ1-2
clone_size: NA
cdr3_nt: TGTGCCAGCAGCCGCCGGGACAGGATGCGGGGCTACACCTTC
cdr3_aa: CASSRRDRMRGYTF

cdr3_length: 14
d_call: NA
v_call: TRBV30
j_call: TRBJ1-2
clone_size: NA
cdr3_nt: TGTGCCTGGAGTCCAACCGGGACATACCATGGCTACACCTTC
cdr3_aa: CAWSPTGTYHGYTF

cdr3_length: 15
d_call: TRBD1
v_call: TRBV2
j_call: TRBJ1-1
clone_size: NA
cdr3_nt: TGTGCCAGCAGAGGGACAGGGGGTTTCAACACTGAAGCTTTCTTT
cdr3_aa: CASRGTGGFNTEAFF

cdr3_length: 13
d_call: NA
v_call: TRBV27
j_call: TRBJ1-1
clone_size: NA
cdr3_nt: TGTGCCAGCAGTTTATCGACAACAATGGAAGCTTTCTTT
cdr3_aa: CASSLSTTMEAFF

cdr3_length: 16
d_call: TRBD2
v_call: TRBV13
j_call: TRBJ2-7
clone_size: NA
cdr3_nt: TGTGCCAGCAGCCCCCAGCGGTCTAGCGGGGACTACGAGCAGTACTTC
cdr3_aa: CASSPQRSSGDYEQYF

cdr3_length: 17
d_call: NA
v_call: TRBV10-3
j_call: TRBJ2-2
clone_size: once
cdr3_nt: TGTGCCATCTCTCTCTCCTCTAGCTTCCCGAACACCGGGGAGCTGTTTTTT
cdr3_aa: CAISLSSSFPNTGELFF

cdr3_length: 15
d_call: NA
v_call: TRBV6-1
j_call: TRBJ2-5
clone_size: NA
cdr3_nt: TGTGCCAGCAGAGCGCTTTGGGGCAGGGGAGAGACCCAGTACTTC
cdr3_aa: CASRALWGRGETQYF

cdr3_length: 15
d_call: NA
v_call: TRBV9
j_call: TRBJ2-2
clone_size: NA
cdr3_nt: TGTGCCAGCACCTTCGGGGGAATAAGGACCGGGGAGCTGTTTTTT
cdr3_aa: CASTFGGIRTGELFF

cdr3_length: 14
d_call: NA
v_call: TRBV4-1
j_call: TRBJ1-1
clone_size: NA
cdr3_nt: TGCGCCAGCAGCCCCCAAATAGTGAACACTGAAGCTTTCTTT
cdr3_aa: CASSPQIVNTEAFF

cdr3_length: 12
d_call: NA
v_call: TRBV7-9
j_call: TRBJ2-2
clone_size: NA
cdr3_nt: TGTGCCAGCAGCGTCATCACCGGGGAGCTGTTTTTT
cdr3_aa: CASSVITGELFF

cdr3_length: 14
d_call: NA
v_call: TRBV10-3
j_call: TRBJ2-3
clone_size: NA
cdr3_nt: TGTGCCATCAAGGGGCTAGGGAGCACAGATACGCAGTATTTT
cdr3_aa: CAIKGLGSTDTQYF

cdr3_length: 13
d_call: TRBD2
v_call: TRBV27
j_call: TRBJ2-7
clone_size: NA
cdr3_nt: TGTGCCAGCAGCCAAGCGGGAATCTACGAGCAGTACTTC
cdr3_aa: CASSQAGIYEQYF

cdr3_length: 13
d_call: NA
v_call: TRBV5-4
j_call: TRBJ2-7
clone_size: NA
cdr3_nt: TGTGCCAGCAGCTTGGGACACGCCTACGAGCAGTACTTC
cdr3_aa: CASSLGHAYEQYF

cdr3_length: 17
d_call: TRBD1
v_call: TRBV4-3
j_call: TRBJ2-2
clone_size: NA
cdr3_nt: TGCGCCAGCAGCCAAGAAGTCCCAGGGGGCAACACCGGGGAGCTGTTTTTT
cdr3_aa: CASSQEVPGGNTGELFF

cdr3_length: 13
d_call: TRBD1
v_call: TRBV7-9
j_call: TRBJ2-7
clone_size: NA
cdr3_nt: TGTGCCAGCAGGCCTACAGGGGACTACGAGCAGTACTTC
cdr3_aa: CASRPTGDYEQYF

cdr3_length: 16
d_call: NA
v_call: TRBV4-1
j_call: TRBJ1-2
clone_size: NA
cdr3_nt: TGCGCCAGCAGCCAAGATGGCGGGCCGGGAGCTCGGGGCTACACCTTC
cdr3_aa: CASSQDGGPGARGYTF

cdr3_length: 13
d_call: NA
v_call: TRBV7-2
j_call: TRBJ1-5
clone_size: NA
cdr3_nt: TGTGCCAGCAGCTCCAATCAGGGGAAGCCCCAGCATTTT
cdr3_aa: CASSSNQGKPQHF

cdr3_length: 15
d_call: TRBD1
v_call: TRBV4-2
j_call: TRBJ1-4
clone_size: NA
cdr3_nt: TGTGCCAGCAGCCAAACCGGACAGGGAAATGAAAAACTGTTTTTT
cdr3_aa: CASSQTGQGNEKLFF

cdr3_length: 16
d_call: NA
v_call: TRBV5-6
j_call: TRBJ1-5
clone_size: NA
cdr3_nt: TGTGCCAGCAGCTTGGCTGGAGACGGCCACAATCAGCCCCAGCATTTT
cdr3_aa: CASSLAGDGHNQPQHF

cdr3_length: 15
d_call: TRBD2
v_call: TRBV14
j_call: TRBJ2-1
clone_size: NA
cdr3_nt: TGTGCCAGCAGCCAATTAGCGGGGGGGCGAAATGAGCAGTTCTTC
cdr3_aa: CASSQLAGGRNEQFF

cdr3_length: 16
d_call: TRBD2
v_call: TRBV5-1
j_call: TRBJ2-1
clone_size: once
cdr3_nt: TGCGCCAGCAGCGCTTATTCCGGGACTAGCGGTAATGAGCAGTTCTTC
cdr3_aa: CASSAYSGTSGNEQFF